The 30 T cell receptor beta chains below come from one sample, sequenced in a study of Ad26.COV2.S vaccination and SARS-CoV-2 variants. The treatment here: 19 received Ad26.COV2.S at low or high dose, single or two shots; about 5 received placebo; per-sample allocation not given. The study sampled participants on day 63 after the first vaccine or placebo injection. The table came from immunoSEQ multiplex PCR; TCRdb's copy has only in-frame clones and leaves some out. The sample lists 250,000 or so clones; roughly nine tenths were seen once. The source material was peripheral blood, sampled in a trial of Ad26.COV2.S vaccine versus placebo. These receptors all stem from a person aged 18 to 65 who received the Ad26.COV2.S COVID-19 vaccine or a placebo.

The sample holds one count of this clone. V gene TRBV30 combines with J gene TRBJ2-5; the D gene is possibly TRBD2 (6 bases). V was shortened by 1 base and J by 5 bases, with 8 bases between the two germline ends. Germline V gene lookup returns CDR1 GTSNPN and CDR2 SVGIG (reference sequence). This CDR3 region has 12 residues. The CDR3 DNA is TGTGCCTGGAGTGAGCTAGCGGAGACCCAGTACTTC. The encoded protein is CAWSELAETQYF.

This chain uses TRBV5-6 with TRBJ1-5; TRBD1 is a possible D gene (5 bases). The germline gives CDR1 SGHDT, CDR2 YYEEEE. Between the trimmed V and J ends, which lost 3 bases and 4 bases, there was a span of 17 bases. This CDR3 comprises 16 residues. The CDR3 nucleotides read TGTGCCAGCAGCTATATGCTCGGGACGGAAAATCAGCCCCAGCATTTT. This encodes CASSYMLGTENQPQHF. The variable domain in full, with the rest retrieved from reference TRBV5-6 and TRBJ1-5, is DAGVTQSPTHLIKTRGQQVTLRCSPKSGHDTVSWYQQALGQGPQFIFQYYEEEERQRGNFPDRFSGHQFPNYSSELNVNALLLGDSALYLCASSYMLGTENQPQHFGDGTRLSIL.

The chain recombines TRBV7-9 with TRBJ1-6; no firm D call. The CDR3 runs to 14 residues. Germline loops: CDR1 SEHNR, CDR2 FQNEAQ (reference sequence). With 2 bases removed from V and 7 bases from J, the gap between germline ends came to 9 bases. The CDR3, as DNA: TGTGCCAGCAGCTTAACCGCCGGAAATTCACCCCTCCACTTT. This encodes CASSLTAGNSPLHF.

The rearrangement uses TRBV4-3 and TRBJ2-1; 7 bases are a match to TRBD1. This CDR3 is built from 14 residues. Trimming took 0 bases from V and 7 from J; bases not matched to a gene: 3. The germline V gene has CDR1 LGHNA and CDR2 YSLEER. The CDR3 region is CASSQDQGVNEQFF. CDR3 sequence (DNA): TGCGCCAGCAGCCAAGATCAGGGGGTAAATGAGCAGTTCTTC.

The chain combines TRBV9 with TRBJ1-2, with a possible D match to TRBD1 (6 bases). Germline CDR1 reads SGDLS; CDR2 reads YYNGEE. Deletions cut 3 bases from V and 7 bases from J, with 13 bases between. The CDR3 consists of 13 residues. CDR3 sequence (DNA): TGTGCCAGCAGCGGGTCAGGGGCGGGTGGCTACACCTTC. Amino acid sequence: CASSGSGAGGYTF.

The chain uses TRBV27 and TRBJ1-2; 8 bases are a match to TRBD1. This CDR3 has 15 amino acids. V gave up 2 bases and J gave up 2 bases; unmatched junction bases: 4. CDR1 and CDR2 (germline): MNHEY, SMNVEV (reference sequence). In DNA form, the CDR3 reads TGTGCCAGCAGTTTAGGGACAGGAGGAAACTATGGCTACACCTTC. Its protein is CASSLGTGGNYGYTF.

The gene calls are TRBV5-1 and TRBJ2-1; D is unresolved. The CDR3 runs to 12 residues. From germline, CDR1 is SGHRS and CDR2 YFSETQ. Trimming pared 1 base from V and 7 bases from J, leaving 6 bases between. The CDR3 DNA reads as TGCGCCAGCAGCTTGTTCCAGAATGAGCAGTTCTTC. Translating gives CASSLFQNEQFF.

V gene TRBV2 combines with J gene TRBJ2-3; D unresolved. V was cut by 3 bases and J by 0 bases, with 7 bases left in between. The CDR3 covers 14 residues. Germline CDR1 and CDR2: SNHLY and FYNNEI. CDR3 DNA sequence: TGTGCCAGCAGTGACTTGGAAAGCACAGATACGCAGTATTTT. Translating gives CASSDLESTDTQYF.

This chain uses TRBV5-6 with TRBJ2-7; D possibly corresponds to TRBD2 (6 bases). Germline V CDR1 and CDR2: SGHDT, YYEEEE. V was trimmed by 5 bases and J by 3 bases, leaving 12 bases between them. There are 13 residues in the CDR3. The CDR3 protein is CASSFGSFYEQYF. CDR3 DNA sequence: TGTGCCAGCAGTTTCGGGAGCTTCTACGAGCAGTACTTC.

The chain employs TRBV7-9 and TRBJ1-1, with D uncertain. Germline loops: CDR1 SEHNR, CDR2 FQNEAQ (reference sequence). Trimming cost V 2 bases and J 9 bases, with 13 bases left between them. This CDR3 is 13 amino acids long. CDR3 sequence reads: CASSLLRVDQAFF. CDR3 coding DNA: TGTGCCAGCAGCTTACTGAGGGTAGATCAAGCTTTCTTT.

The rearrangement links TRBV9 to TRBJ2-3; possible D gene TRBD2, 7 bases. The CDR3 length is 16 residues. Trimming took 0 bases from V and 0 from J, leaving 11 bases between them. In germline, CDR1 is SGDLS, CDR2 YYNGEE. The CDR3 is CASSVDGGLSTDTQYF. The CDR3 DNA reads TGTGCCAGCAGCGTAGACGGGGGGCTTAGCACAGATACGCAGTATTTT. Filled out from reference TRBV9 and TRBJ2-3, the complete variable domain reads DSGVTQTPKHLITATGQRVTLRCSPRSGDLSVYWYQQSLDQGLQFLIQYYNGEERAKGNILERFSAQQFPDLHSELNLSSLELGDSALYFCASSVDGGLSTDTQYFGPGTRLTVL.

The V call is TRBV4-3, the J call TRBJ1-4; 11 bases agree with TRBD1. V was pared by 1 base and J by 7 bases, with 5 bases of the junction left unmatched. The germline V gene encodes CDR1 LGHNA and CDR2 YSLEER. This CDR3 region has 16 residues. DNA for the CDR3: TGCGCCAGCAGCCAAGGGCCCGGGACAGGGGGTGAAAAACTGTTTTTT. Protein product: CASSQGPGTGGEKLFF.

With respect to this clone: This sample includes further DNA sequences coding for the same CDR3. This chain connects TRBV27 to TRBJ1-1; D might be TRBD1 (6 bases). The germline V gene encodes CDR1 MNHEY and CDR2 SMNVEV (reference sequence). The V end was cut by 3 bases, the J end by 1 base, with 6 bases between. The CDR3 consists of 13 residues. CDR3 DNA: TGTGCCAGCAGTTTGACAGGGAACACTGAAGCTTTCTTT. Residues: CASSLTGNTEAFF.

This clone was found once. This chain links TRBV7-9 with TRBJ1-4, with D possibly being TRBD1 (6 bases). Germline V gene sequence: CDR1 SEHNR, CDR2 FQNEAQ (reference sequence). There are 15 residues in the CDR3. V lost 6 bases, J lost 8 bases, and 19 bases lay in between. The CDR3 is CASRPNQGLREKLFF. The CDR3 DNA follows: TGTGCCAGCAGACCTAACCAGGGGCTCAGGGAAAAACTGTTTTTT.

This clone has just one count. V is TRBV19 and J is TRBJ2-7, with D possibly TRBD1 on 6 matching bases. Between the trimmed V and J ends, which lost 5 bases and 2 bases, there was a span of 13 bases. Per germline, CDR1 LNHDA and CDR2 SQIVND (reference sequence). The CDR3 is 14 amino acids. As DNA, the CDR3 is TGTGCCAGTAGTTATCGGCAGGGGACCTACGAGCAGTACTTC. It specifies CASSYRQGTYEQYF. Combining the CDR3 with reference TRBV19 and TRBJ2-7 gives the whole variable domain DGGITQSPKYLFRKEGQNVTLSCEQNLNHDAMYWYRQDPGQGLRLIYYSQIVNDFQKGDIAEGYSVSREKKESFPLTVTSAQKNPTAFYLCASSYRQGTYEQYFGPGTRLTVT.

The chain is built from TRBV5-4 and TRBJ2-3; D uncertain. Germline V CDR1 and CDR2: SGHNT, YYREEE (reference sequence). This CDR3 region has 15 residues. The V and J ends lost 2 bases and 0 bases respectively, with 10 bases between them. The CDR3 sequence: CASSFRTPSTDTQYF. CDR3 bases: TGTGCCAGCAGCTTTAGGACCCCGAGCACAGATACGCAGTATTTT.

The chain combines TRBV7-2 with TRBJ2-1; 8 bases match TRBD1. The CDR3 contains 15 residues. The J segment lost 2 bases and the V segment lost 1 base, leaving 1 base of the junction unmatched. The V gene's germline CDR1 is SGHTA and CDR2 FQGNSA. CDR3 in amino acids: CASSLEGQAYNEQFF. The CDR3 nucleotides read TGTGCCAGCAGCTTAGAGGGACAGGCCTACAATGAGCAGTTCTTC. The entire variable domain, with the rest obtained from reference TRBV7-2 and TRBJ2-1, is as follows: GAGVSQSPSNKVTEKGKDVELRCDPISGHTALYWYRQSLGQGLEFLIYFQGNSAPDKSGLPSDRFSAERTGGSVSTLTIQRTQQEDSAVYLCASSLEGQAYNEQFFGPGTRLTVL.

The gene calls are TRBV7-2 and TRBJ2-1; 10 bases agree with TRBD2. Germline-derived CDR1 and CDR2 are SGHTA and FQGNSA. Unmatched junction bases numbered 10, after V lost 3 bases and J lost 8 bases. The CDR3 has 16 residues. The CDR3 sequence is CASSFPNSGRLDEQFF. CDR3 in DNA: TGTGCCAGCAGCTTTCCTAATAGCGGGAGGCTCGATGAGCAGTTCTTC. Filled out from reference TRBV7-2 and TRBJ2-1, the complete variable domain reads GAGVSQSPSNKVTEKGKDVELRCDPISGHTALYWYRQSLGQGLEFLIYFQGNSAPDKSGLPSDRFSAERTGGSVSTLTIQRTQQEDSAVYLCASSFPNSGRLDEQFFGPGTRLTVL.

This chain connects TRBV27 to TRBJ2-3; 10 bases match TRBD2. The CDR3 covers 15 residues. Germline V lookup: CDR1 MNHEY, CDR2 SMNVEV (reference sequence). Trimming at V came to 5 bases and at J to 7 bases, leaving 9 bases not matched to a gene. This CDR3 is CASSGSGGAMNTQYF. The DNA of the CDR3 is TGTGCCAGCAGTGGAAGCGGGGGGGCCATGAATACGCAGTATTTT.

This chain links TRBV7-2 with TRBJ2-7; 7 bases line up with TRBD2. Germline V lookup: CDR1 SGHTA, CDR2 FQGNSA. The CDR3 is 13 amino acids. The J segment lost 3 bases and the V segment lost 2 bases, leaving 1 base of the junction unmatched. CDR3 in DNA: TGTGCCAGCAGCTTATCTAGCGGCTACGAGCAGTACGTC. Its protein product is CASSLSSGYEQYV.

The V call is TRBV9, the J call TRBJ2-5; possibly TRBD2 for D (6 bases). The germline V and J ends were trimmed by 4 bases and 1 base, with 8 bases remaining between them. Per the germline V gene, CDR1 is SGDLS and CDR2 is YYNGEE. This CDR3 region has 13 residues. The CDR3 sequence is CASSRGGQETQYF. CDR3 DNA sequence: TGTGCCAGCAGCCGGGGAGGCCAAGAGACCCAGTACTTC. The whole variable domain, filled in from reference TRBV9 and TRBJ2-5, reads DSGVTQTPKHLITATGQRVTLRCSPRSGDLSVYWYQQSLDQGLQFLIQYYNGEERAKGNILERFSAQQFPDLHSELNLSSLELGDSALYFCASSRGGQETQYFGPGTRLLVL.

This chain uses TRBV2 with TRBJ2-5, with 8 bases aligning to TRBD1. CDR3 size: 15 residues. Trimming at V came to 3 bases and at J to 2 bases, leaving 5 bases not matched to a gene. Per the germline V gene, CDR1 is SNHLY and CDR2 is FYNNEI. The CDR3 loop is CASSERRDRQETQYF. CDR3 coding DNA: TGTGCCAGCAGTGAGAGGAGGGACAGGCAAGAGACCCAGTACTTC.

The V gene is TRBV27, the J gene TRBJ1-6; 7 bases map to TRBD1. The V segment lost 6 bases and the J segment 10 bases; nucleotides outside the gene matches: 12. Germline CDR1 is MNHEY and CDR2 is SMNVEV (reference sequence). The CDR3 has 15 amino acids. The CDR3 sequence: CASSSQGGLGSPLHF. For the CDR3, the DNA is TGTGCCAGCAGCTCTCAGGGGGGCCTAGGCTCACCCCTCCACTTT.

In this sample, this clone turned up once. The V gene is TRBV18, the J gene TRBJ1-3; maybe TRBD1 (6 bases). Trimming took 3 bases from V and 4 from J, leaving 13 bases between them. Germline V gene lookup returns CDR1 KGHSH and CDR2 LQKENI. The CDR3 runs 15 residues. CDR3 sequence: CASSPDSVGGNTIYF. The CDR3, as DNA: TGTGCCAGCTCACCGGACAGCGTCGGGGGAAACACCATATATTTT. The variable domain in full, completed from reference TRBV18 and TRBJ1-3, reads NAGVMQNPRHLVRRRGQEARLRCSPMKGHSHVYWYRQLPEEGLKFMVYLQKENIIDESGMPKERFSAEFPKEGPSILRIQQVVRGDSAAYFCASSPDSVGGNTIYFGEGSWLTVV.

The chain employs TRBV7-2 and TRBJ2-7, with 10 bases identical to TRBD1. The V gene's germline CDR1 is SGHTA and CDR2 FQGNSA. Losses at the gene ends were 8 bases for V and 2 bases for J; bases not matched to a gene: 0. The CDR3 loop spans 12 amino acids. CDR3 DNA sequence: TGTGCCAGCGGGACAGGGGCCTACGAGCAGTACTTC. It translates to CASGTGAYEQYF. The full variable domain, in which reference TRBV7-2 and TRBJ2-7 provide the parts outside the CDR3, is GAGVSQSPSNKVTEKGKDVELRCDPISGHTALYWYRQSLGQGLEFLIYFQGNSAPDKSGLPSDRFSAERTGGSVSTLTIQRTQQEDSAVYLCASGTGAYEQYFGPGTRLTVT.

The chain combines TRBV12-3 or TRBV12-4 with TRBJ1-2; D is undetermined. The CDR3 is 13 amino acids. The V and J ends lost 1 base and 6 bases respectively, with 9 bases between them. Here the CDR3 reads CASSLEQVDGYTF. In DNA form, the CDR3 reads TGTGCCAGCAGTTTAGAGCAGGTAGATGGCTACACCTTC.

V is TRBV21-1 and J is TRBJ2-7; the table's D call, TRBD2, has no DNA check behind it. TRBV21-1 is noted as a pseudogene. The CDR3 sequence is 21 residues long. This CDR3 reads CASSKEITSGRPPESSYEQYV. DNA of the CDR3: TGTGCCAGCAGCAAAGAGATCACTAGCGGGCGCCCACCCGAGAGCTCCTACGAGCAGTACGTC.

This clone is a singleton in its sample. The genes are TRBV3-1 (or the pseudogene TRBV3-2) and TRBJ2-6; D is unresolved. The ends were cut back, 0 bases at V and 0 bases at J, with 12 bases in the middle. The CDR3 runs to 18 residues. Looked up from germline, CDR1 is LGHDT and CDR2 is YNNKEL (reference sequence). For the CDR3, the DNA is TGTGCCAGCAGCCAAGATAGCCCTGATACCTCTGGGGCCAACGTCCTGACTTTC. It codes for CASSQDSPDTSGANVLTF.

This clone was seen a single time. The chain has TRBV4-2 and TRBJ1-6; no firm D call. V shed 2 bases and J shed 1 base, with 15 bases lying between them. The CDR3 is 18 residues long. Germline V gene data show CDR1 as LGHNA and CDR2 as YNFKEQ. This CDR3 is CASSQLGGRKSYNSPLHF. DNA for the CDR3: TGTGCCAGCAGCCAATTGGGTGGAAGAAAGTCCTATAATTCACCCCTCCACTTT.

The chain couples TRBV12-3 or TRBV12-4 to TRBJ1-2; no reliable D call. V was cut by 7 bases and J by 2 bases, with 11 bases left in between. The CDR3 has 13 amino acids. The DNA for the CDR3 is TGTGCCAGCATTGACACCGTAAACTATGGCTACACCTTC. As protein: CASIDTVNYGYTF.